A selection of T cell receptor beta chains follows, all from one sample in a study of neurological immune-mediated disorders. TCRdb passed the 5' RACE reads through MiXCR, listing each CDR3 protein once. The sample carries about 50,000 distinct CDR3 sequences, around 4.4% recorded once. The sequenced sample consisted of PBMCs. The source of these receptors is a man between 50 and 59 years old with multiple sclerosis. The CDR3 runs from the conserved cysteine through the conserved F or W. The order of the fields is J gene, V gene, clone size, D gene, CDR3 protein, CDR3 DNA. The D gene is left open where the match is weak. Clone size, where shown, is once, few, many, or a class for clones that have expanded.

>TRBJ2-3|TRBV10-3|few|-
CAISERQGRADTQYF
TGTGCCATCAGTGAGAGGCAGGGGAGAGCAGATACGCAGTATTTT
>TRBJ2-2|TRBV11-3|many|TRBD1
CASSAPGQGGPYTGELFF
TGTGCCAGCAGCGCACCGGGACAGGGAGGTCCTTACACCGGGGAGCTGTTTTTT
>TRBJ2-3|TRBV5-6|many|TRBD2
CASSLASGSGADTQYF
TGTGCCAGCAGCTTGGCTAGCGGGAGTGGCGCAGATACGCAGTATTTT
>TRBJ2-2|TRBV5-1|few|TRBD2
CASSLVSGDTGELFF
TGCGCCAGCAGCTTGGTTAGCGGGGACACCGGGGAGCTGTTTTTT
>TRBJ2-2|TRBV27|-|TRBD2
CASSFSSGNTGELFF
TGTGCCAGCAGTTTTTCTAGCGGTAACACCGGGGAGCTGTTTTTT
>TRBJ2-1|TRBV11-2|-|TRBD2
CASSSGLAGAFEQFF
TGTGCCAGCAGCTCGGGGCTAGCGGGGGCGTTTGAGCAGTTCTTC
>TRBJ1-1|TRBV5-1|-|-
CASSTRPGGLENTEAFF
TGCGCCAGCAGCACTCGCCCGGGGGGACTAGAGAACACTGAAGCTTTCTTT
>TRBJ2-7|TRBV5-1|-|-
CASSYGLGGKEQYF
TGCGCCAGCAGTTATGGACTAGGGGGAAAAGAGCAGTACTTC
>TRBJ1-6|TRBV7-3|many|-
CASSLSGGNNSPLNF
TGTGCCAGCAGCTTGTCAGGAGGGAATAATTCACCCCTCAACTTT
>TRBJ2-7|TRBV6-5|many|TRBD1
CASSAPRTGVHEQYF
TGTGCCAGCAGTGCTCCTAGGACAGGGGTTCACGAGCAGTACTTC
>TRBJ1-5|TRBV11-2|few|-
CASSRGGVRQPQNF
TGTGCCAGCAGCCGAGGGGGGGTGAGGCAGCCCCAGAATTTT
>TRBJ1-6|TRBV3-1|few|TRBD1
CAIGQGAYNSPLHF
TGTGCCATCGGACAGGGGGCCTATAATTCACCCCTCCACTTT
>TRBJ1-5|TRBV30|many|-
CAWSVLGGRQPQHF
TGTGCCTGGAGTGTACTGGGGGGCAGGCAGCCCCAGCATTTT
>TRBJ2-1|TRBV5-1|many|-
CASSFTSHNNEQFF
TGCGCCAGCAGCTTTACTAGCCATAACAATGAGCAGTTCTTC
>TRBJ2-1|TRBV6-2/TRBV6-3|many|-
CASSYGWGGDEQFF
TGTGCCAGCAGTTACGGGTGGGGGGGCGATGAGCAGTTCTTC
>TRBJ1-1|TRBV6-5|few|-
CASSYRSRANTEAFF
TGTGCCAGCAGTTACCGTAGCAGAGCGAACACTGAAGCTTTCTTT
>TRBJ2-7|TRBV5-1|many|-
CASSVLSSYEQYF
TGCGCCAGCAGCGTCCTCAGCTCCTACGAGCAGTACTTC
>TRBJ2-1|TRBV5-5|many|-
CASSWIAGGTYNEQFF
TGTGCCAGCAGCTGGATCGCCGGGGGCACCTACAATGAGCAGTTCTTC
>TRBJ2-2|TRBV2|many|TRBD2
CASSKSGSDTGELFF
TGTGCCAGCAGTAAGAGCGGGAGCGACACCGGGGAGCTGTTTTTT
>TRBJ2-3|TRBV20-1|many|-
CSARVGTDTQYF
TGCAGTGCTAGAGTGGGCACAGATACGCAGTATTTT
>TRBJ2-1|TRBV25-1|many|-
CASSELSGSLGNEQFF
TGTGCCAGCAGTGAGCTATCGGGGAGCCTTGGCAATGAGCAGTTCTTC
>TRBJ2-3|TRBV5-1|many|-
CASSLFGTDTQYF
TGCGCCAGCAGCTTGTTTGGCACAGATACGCAGTATTTT
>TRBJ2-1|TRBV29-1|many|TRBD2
CSVEGMGLAVYNEQFF
TGCAGCGTTGAAGGTATGGGACTAGCGGTCTACAATGAGCAGTTCTTC
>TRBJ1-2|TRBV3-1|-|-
CASSQTRTANYGYTF
TGTGCCAGCAGCCAGACACGGACAGCTAACTATGGCTACACCTTC
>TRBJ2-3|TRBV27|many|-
CASRTSTDTQYF
TGTGCCAGCAGGACAAGCACAGATACGCAGTATTTT
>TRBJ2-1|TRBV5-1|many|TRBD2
CASSKGTSRGSYNEQFF
TGCGCCAGCAGCAAAGGGACTAGCCGGGGCTCCTACAATGAGCAGTTCTTC
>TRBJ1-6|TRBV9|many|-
CASSPRQNSPLHF
TGTGCCAGCAGCCCTCGACAGAATTCACCCCTCCACTTT
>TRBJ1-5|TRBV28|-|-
CASSLWSGDQPQNF
TGTGCCAGCAGTTTATGGTCGGGGGATCAGCCCCAGAATTTT
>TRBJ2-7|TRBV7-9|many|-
CASSLWLRETSEQYF
TGTGCCAGCAGCTTATGGCTCAGGGAGACCTCCGAGCAGTACTTC
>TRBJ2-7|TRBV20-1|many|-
CSARWGYEQYF
TGCAGTGCTAGATGGGGGTACGAGCAGTACTTC
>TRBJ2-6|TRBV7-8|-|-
CASSNFSGANVLTF
TGTGCCAGCAGTAATTTCTCTGGGGCCAACGTCCTGACTTTC
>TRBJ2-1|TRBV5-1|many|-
CASSSRISFSYNEQFF
TGCGCCAGCAGCTCGAGGATCTCTTTTTCCTACAATGAGCAGTTCTTC
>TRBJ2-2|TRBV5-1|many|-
CASSPFSGLELFF
TGCGCCAGCAGCCCATTCTCTGGTTTGGAGCTGTTTTTT
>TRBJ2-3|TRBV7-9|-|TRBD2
CASSLAGGTGTDTQYF
TGTGCCAGCAGCTTAGCGGGAGGGACCGGTACAGATACGCAGTATTTT
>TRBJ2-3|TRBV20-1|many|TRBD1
CSADRGRGTDTQYF
TGCAGTGCTGACAGGGGGCGAGGCACAGATACGCAGTATTTT
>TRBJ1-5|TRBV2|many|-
CASSESGQPQHF
TGTGCCAGCAGTGAGTCGGGTCAGCCCCAGCATTTT